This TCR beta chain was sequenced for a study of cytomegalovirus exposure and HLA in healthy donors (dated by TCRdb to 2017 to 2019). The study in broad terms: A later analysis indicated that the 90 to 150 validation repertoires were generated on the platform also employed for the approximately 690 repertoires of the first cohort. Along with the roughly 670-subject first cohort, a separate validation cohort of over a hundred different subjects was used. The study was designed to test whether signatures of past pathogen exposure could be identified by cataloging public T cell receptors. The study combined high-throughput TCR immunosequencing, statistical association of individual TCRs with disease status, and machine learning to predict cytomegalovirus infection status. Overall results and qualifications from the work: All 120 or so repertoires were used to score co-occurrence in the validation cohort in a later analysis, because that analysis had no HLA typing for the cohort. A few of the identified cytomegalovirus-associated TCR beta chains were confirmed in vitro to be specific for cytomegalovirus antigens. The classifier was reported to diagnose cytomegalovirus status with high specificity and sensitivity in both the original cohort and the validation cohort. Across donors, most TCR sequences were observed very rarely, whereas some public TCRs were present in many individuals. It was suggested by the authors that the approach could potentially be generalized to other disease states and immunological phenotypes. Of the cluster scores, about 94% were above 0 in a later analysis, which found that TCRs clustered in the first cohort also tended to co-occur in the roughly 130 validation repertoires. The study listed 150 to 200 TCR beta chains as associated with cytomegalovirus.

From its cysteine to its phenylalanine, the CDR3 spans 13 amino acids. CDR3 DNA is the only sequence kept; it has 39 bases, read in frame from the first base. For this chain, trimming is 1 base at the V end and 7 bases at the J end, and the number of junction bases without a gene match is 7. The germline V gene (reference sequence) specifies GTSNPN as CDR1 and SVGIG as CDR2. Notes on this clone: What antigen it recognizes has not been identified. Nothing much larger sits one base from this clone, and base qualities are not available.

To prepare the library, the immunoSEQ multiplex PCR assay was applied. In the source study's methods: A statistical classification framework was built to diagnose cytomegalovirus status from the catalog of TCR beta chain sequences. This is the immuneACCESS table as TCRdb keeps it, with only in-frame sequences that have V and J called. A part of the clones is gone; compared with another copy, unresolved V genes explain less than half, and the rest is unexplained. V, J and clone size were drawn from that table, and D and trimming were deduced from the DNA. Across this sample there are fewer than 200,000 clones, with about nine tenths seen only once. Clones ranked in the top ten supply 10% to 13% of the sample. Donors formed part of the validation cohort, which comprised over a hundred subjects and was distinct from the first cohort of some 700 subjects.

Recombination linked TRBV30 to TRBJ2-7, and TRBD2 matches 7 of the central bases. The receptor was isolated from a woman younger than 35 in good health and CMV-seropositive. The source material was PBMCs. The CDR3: CAWSADTAGEQYF. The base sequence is TGTGCCTGGAGTGCGGACACAGCGGGGGAGCAGTACTTC.